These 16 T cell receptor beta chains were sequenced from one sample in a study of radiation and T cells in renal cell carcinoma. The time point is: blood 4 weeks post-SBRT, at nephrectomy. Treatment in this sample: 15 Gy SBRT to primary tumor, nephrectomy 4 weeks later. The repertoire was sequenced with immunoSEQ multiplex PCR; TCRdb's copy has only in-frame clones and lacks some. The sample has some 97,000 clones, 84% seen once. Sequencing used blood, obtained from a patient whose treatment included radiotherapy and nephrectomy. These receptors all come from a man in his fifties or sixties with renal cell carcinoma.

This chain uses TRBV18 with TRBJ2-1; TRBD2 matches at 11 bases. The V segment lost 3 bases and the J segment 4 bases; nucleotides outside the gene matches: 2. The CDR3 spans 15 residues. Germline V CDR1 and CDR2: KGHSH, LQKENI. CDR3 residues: CASSPGLAGYNEQFF. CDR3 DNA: TGTGCCAGCTCACCCGGACTAGCGGGTTACAATGAGCAGTTCTTC.

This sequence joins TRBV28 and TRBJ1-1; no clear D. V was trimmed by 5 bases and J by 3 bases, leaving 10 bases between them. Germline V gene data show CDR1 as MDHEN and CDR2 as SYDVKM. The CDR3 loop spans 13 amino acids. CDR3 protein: CASSPTWYTEAFF. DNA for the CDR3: TGTGCCAGCAGTCCGACGTGGTACACTGAAGCTTTCTTT. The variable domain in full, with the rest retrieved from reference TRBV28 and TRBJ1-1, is DVKVTQSSRYLVKRTGEKVFLECVQDMDHENMFWYRQDPGLGLRLIYFSYDVKMKEKGDIPEGYSVSREKKERFSLILESASTNQTSMYLCASSPTWYTEAFFGQGTRLTVV.

CDR3 coding DNA: TGTGCCATCAGTGAGGTGGGAGACGGCTACGAGCAGTACTTC. The encoded protein is CAISEVGDGYEQYF. The chain employs TRBV10-3 and TRBJ2-7; D is perhaps TRBD2 (5 bases). The CDR3 has 14 residues. The V and J ends lost 2 bases and 3 bases respectively, with 11 bases between them. Germline CDR1 is ENHRY and CDR2 is SYGVKD.

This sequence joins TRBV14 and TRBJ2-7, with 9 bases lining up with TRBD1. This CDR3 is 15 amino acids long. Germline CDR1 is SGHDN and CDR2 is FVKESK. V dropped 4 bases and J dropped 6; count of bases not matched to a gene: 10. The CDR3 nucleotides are TGTGCCAGCAGCCTCCACCCGGGACAGGGCGGCGAGCAGTACTTC. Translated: CASSLHPGQGGEQYF.

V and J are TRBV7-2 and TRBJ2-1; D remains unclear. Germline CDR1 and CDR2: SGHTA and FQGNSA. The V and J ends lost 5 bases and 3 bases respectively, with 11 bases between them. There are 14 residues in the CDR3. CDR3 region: CASSPLRNYNEQFF. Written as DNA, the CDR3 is TGTGCCAGCAGCCCGCTAAGGAACTACAATGAGCAGTTCTTC.

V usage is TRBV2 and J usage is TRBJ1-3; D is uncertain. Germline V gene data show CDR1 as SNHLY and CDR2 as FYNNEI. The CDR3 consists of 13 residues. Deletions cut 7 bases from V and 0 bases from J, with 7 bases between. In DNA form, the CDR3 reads TGTGCCAGCATGGGCGACTCTGGAAACACCATATATTTT. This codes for CASMGDSGNTIYF.

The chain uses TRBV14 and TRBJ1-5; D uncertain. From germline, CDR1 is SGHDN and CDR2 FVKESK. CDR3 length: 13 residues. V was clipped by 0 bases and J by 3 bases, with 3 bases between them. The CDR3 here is CASSQDYNQPQHF. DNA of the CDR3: TGTGCCAGCAGCCAAGATTACAATCAGCCCCAGCATTTT.

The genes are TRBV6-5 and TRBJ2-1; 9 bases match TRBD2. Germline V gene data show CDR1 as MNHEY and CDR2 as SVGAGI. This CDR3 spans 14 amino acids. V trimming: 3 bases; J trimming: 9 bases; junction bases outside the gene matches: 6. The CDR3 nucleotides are TGTGCCAGCAGTTATCGGACTAGCGAAGGTGAGCAGTTCTTC. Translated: CASSYRTSEGEQFF.

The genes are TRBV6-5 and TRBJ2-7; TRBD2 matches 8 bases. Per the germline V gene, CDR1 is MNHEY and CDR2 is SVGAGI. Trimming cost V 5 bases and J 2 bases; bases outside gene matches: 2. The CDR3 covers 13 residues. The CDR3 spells CASSRGGAYEQYF. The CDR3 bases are TGTGCCAGCAGTCGGGGGGGAGCCTACGAGCAGTACTTC.

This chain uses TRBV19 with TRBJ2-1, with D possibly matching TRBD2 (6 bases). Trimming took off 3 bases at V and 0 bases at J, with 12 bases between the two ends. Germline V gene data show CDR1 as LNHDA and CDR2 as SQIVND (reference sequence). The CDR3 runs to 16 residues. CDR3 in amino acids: CASSIGSLDSYNEQFF. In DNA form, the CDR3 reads TGTGCCAGTAGTATCGGGAGCCTTGACTCCTACAATGAGCAGTTCTTC.

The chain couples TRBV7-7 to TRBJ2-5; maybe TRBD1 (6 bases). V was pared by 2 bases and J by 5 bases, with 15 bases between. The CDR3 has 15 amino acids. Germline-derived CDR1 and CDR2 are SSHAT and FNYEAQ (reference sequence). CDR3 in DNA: TGTGCCAGCAGCTTAAGGGGGTCTCGAGGGGAGACCCAGTACTTC. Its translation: CASSLRGSRGETQYF.

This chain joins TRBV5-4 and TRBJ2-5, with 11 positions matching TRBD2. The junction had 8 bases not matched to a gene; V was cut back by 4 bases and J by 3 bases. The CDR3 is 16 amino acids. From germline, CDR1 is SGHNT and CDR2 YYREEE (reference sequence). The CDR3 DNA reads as TGTGCCAGCAGCCCGAGGACTAGCGGGTTCGAAGAGACCCAGTACTTC. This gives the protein CASSPRTSGFEETQYF.

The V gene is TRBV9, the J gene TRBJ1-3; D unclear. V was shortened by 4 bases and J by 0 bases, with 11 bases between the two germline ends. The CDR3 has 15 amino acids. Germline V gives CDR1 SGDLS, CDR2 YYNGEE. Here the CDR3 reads CASSLEGHSGNTIYF. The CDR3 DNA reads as TGTGCCAGCAGCTTAGAGGGCCACTCTGGAAACACCATATATTTT.

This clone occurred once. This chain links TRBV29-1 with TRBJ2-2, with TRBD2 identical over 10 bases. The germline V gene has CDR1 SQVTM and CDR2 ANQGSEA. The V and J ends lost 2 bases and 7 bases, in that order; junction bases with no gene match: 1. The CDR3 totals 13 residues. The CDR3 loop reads CSVETSGVGELFF. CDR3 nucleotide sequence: TGCAGCGTTGAAACTAGCGGGGTCGGGGAGCTGTTTTTT.

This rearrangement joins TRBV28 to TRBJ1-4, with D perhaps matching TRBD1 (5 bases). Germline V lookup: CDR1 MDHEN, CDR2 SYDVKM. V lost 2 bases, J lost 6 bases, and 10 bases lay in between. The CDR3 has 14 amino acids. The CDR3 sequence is CASSLRDGDEKLFF. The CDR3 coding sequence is TGTGCCAGCAGTTTACGGGACGGGGATGAAAAACTGTTTTTT.

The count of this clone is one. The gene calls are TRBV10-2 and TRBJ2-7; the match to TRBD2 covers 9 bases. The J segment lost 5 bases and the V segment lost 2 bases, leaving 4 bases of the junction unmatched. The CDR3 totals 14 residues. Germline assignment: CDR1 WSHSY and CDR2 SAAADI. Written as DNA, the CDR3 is TGCGCCAGCAGTGAGAGTAGCGGGAGTGACGAGCAGTACTTC. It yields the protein CASSESSGSDEQYF.